This TCR beta chain came from a study of blood T cell repertoires in COVID-19. The overall study: Material from acute and convalescent COVID-19 was sourced from the United States, Italy and Spain.

The V and J ends lost 5 bases and 4 bases, in that order; junction bases with no gene match: 10. Per germline, CDR1 SGHKS and CDR2 YYEKEE (reference sequence). CDR3 size: 15 residues. Profiling relied on immunoSEQ multiplex PCR, and the TCRdb table lists in-frame clones only, not all of them. Seen here are about 42,000 clones, 70% to 90% observed once, and the top ten hold roughly 5.3%. This TCR was recovered from a man aged 50-59 years with active COVID-19. The chain uses TRBV5-5 and TRBJ2-3, with 7 bases lining up with TRBD2. Source material: peripheral blood. Here the CDR3 reads CASSPRAGFSDTQYF. The CDR3 DNA is TGTGCCAGCAGTCCGAGAGCGGGATTTTCAGATACGCAGTATTTT. Full variable domain (missing parts from reference TRBV5-5 and TRBJ2-3): DAGVTQSPTHLIKTRGQQVTLRCSPISGHKSVSWYQQVLGQGPQFIFQYYEKEERGRGNFPDRFSARQFPNYSSELNVNALLLGDSALYLCASSPRAGFSDTQYFGPGTRLTVL.